This record concerns one T cell receptor beta chain sequence. This clone's antigen is unknown. No base qualities exist here, and no much larger clone lies one base off it. These data originate in a study of sequential checkpoint blockade in melanoma (dated 2019 in TCRdb). General notes on the study: Patients were randomized 1:1 to first-line nivolumab followed by ipilimumab (arm A) or ipilimumab followed by nivolumab (arm B). DNA from around 96 pretreatment melanoma tumor samples was subjected to TCRbeta immunosequencing. Maintenance nivolumab came after each of the two trial sequences. Matched tumor biopsies were taken from about two dozen patients before treatment and at week 13, after single-agent nivolumab (arm A) or ipilimumab (arm B). About 81% of the matched pre- and post-treatment tumor biopsy pairs came from the same lesion.

TCRbeta CDR3 regions were immunosequenced from genomic DNA with the immunoSEQ Assay. Genomic DNA was amplified by bias-controlled multiplex PCR before high-throughput sequencing. Per the original workflow: To quantify the absolute abundance of each unique TCRbeta CDR3 region, the sequences were collapsed and filtered. Clonality, defined as 1 minus Pielou's evenness, was calculated using productive rearrangements only. To compute tumor T-cell fraction, TCRbeta template counts were normalized to usable DNA, with usable DNA estimated from several housekeeping genes. Clones with significantly greater frequencies in on-treatment versus baseline samples were identified using a previously published method. This is the immuneACCESS table as TCRdb keeps it, with only in-frame sequences that have V and J called. A part of the clones is gone; compared with another copy, unresolved V genes explain less than half, and the rest is unexplained. V and J calls and clone size follow that table, whereas D and trimming were derived from the DNA. The sample table lists about 2,400 clones, 15% to 20% of them with a count of one. The ten largest clones capture roughly 17% of the sample.

Findings and caveats that apply to the study as a whole: In the nivolumab-first arm (arm A), pretreatment tumor TIL clonality was associated with response (P = .04). Small sample sizes and reduced statistical power limited the within-arm analyses of tumor T-cell fraction. Patients whose tumor T-cell fraction and clonality increased by week 13 were about 30 times more likely to achieve clinical benefit. Tumor T-cell fraction and clonality correlated with PD-L1 staining and CD8+ T-cell counts but not with mutational load. Larger, independent patient cohorts are needed to validate the response-prediction model that combines TCR metrics and mutation burden.

Including cysteine and phenylalanine, the CDR3 has 16 amino acids. Here the CDR3 DNA is all that survives: 48 bases in frame from base 1. CDR1 and CDR2 are read off the germline V gene (reference sequence) as LNHNV and YYDKDF. At the junction V is shortened by 1 base and J by 0 bases; bases outside the gene matches: 5. This specimen's treatment or condition label, per the study, means: randomized to nivolumab then ipilimumab (arm A) or the reverse (arm B). None of the patients in the trial had previously been given DNA-damaging chemotherapy. CheckMate 064, a randomized, open-label phase II trial of sequential checkpoint blockade, was the source of the samples, all of which came from patients with melanoma. Tumor TCR sequencing used genomic DNA from formalin-fixed paraffin-embedded (FFPE) tissue samples.

The chain is assembled from TRBV15 and TRBJ2-7, with TRBD1 matching 8 junction bases. This sample comprised tumor tissue (inferred from file names), obtained from a patient given nivolumab and ipilimumab in sequence. The receptor's source is a human donor with melanoma. For the CDR3, the sequence is CATSRGTGTGSYEQYF. Here is the DNA: TGTGCCACCAGCAGAGGTACCGGGACAGGCTCCTACGAGCAGTACTTC.